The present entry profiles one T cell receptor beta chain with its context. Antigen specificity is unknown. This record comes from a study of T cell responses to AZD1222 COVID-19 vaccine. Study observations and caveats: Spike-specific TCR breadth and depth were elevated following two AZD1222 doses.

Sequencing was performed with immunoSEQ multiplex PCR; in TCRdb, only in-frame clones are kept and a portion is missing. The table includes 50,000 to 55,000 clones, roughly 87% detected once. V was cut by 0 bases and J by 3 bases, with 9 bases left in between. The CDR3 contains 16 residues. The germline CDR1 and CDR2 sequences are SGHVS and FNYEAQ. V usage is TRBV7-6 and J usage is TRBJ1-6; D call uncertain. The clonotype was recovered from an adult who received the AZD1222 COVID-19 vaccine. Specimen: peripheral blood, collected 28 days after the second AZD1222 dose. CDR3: CASSLALAGYNSPLHF. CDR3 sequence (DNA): TGTGCCAGCAGCTTAGCGCTCGCAGGCTATAATTCACCCCTCCACTTT.